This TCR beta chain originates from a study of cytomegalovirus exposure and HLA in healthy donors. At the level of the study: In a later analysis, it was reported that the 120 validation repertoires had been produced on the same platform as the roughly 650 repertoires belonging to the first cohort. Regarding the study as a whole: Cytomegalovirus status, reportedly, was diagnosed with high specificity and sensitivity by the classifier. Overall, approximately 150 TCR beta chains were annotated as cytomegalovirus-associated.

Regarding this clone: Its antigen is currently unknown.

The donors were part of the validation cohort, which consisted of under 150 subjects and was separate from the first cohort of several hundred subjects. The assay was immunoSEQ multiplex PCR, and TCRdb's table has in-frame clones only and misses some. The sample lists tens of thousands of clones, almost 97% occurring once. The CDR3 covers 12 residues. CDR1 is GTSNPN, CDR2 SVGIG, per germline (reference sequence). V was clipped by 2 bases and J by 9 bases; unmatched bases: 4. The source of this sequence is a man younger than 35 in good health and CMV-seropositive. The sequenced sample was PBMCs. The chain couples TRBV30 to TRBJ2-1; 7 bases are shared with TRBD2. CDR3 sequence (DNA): TGTGCCTGGAGTTTAGCGGGCATTGAGCAGTTCTTC. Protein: CAWSLAGIEQFF.